The clone carrying this T cell receptor beta chain has more than one count but fewer than ten. The same CDR3 also results from other DNA sequences found in this sample. The data derive from a study of blood T cell repertoires in COVID-19. The CDR3 totals 14 residues. Germline V CDR1 and CDR2: SNHLY, FYNNEI. The J segment lost 2 bases and the V segment lost 4 bases, leaving 1 base of the junction unmatched. Seattle cases were enrolled at active infection and followed longitudinally. Clones were sequenced by immunoSEQ multiplex PCR, and TCRdb holds only the in-frame ones, with some missing. Of about 130,000 clones listed, roughly 77% were seen once; the top ten hold roughly 5.1%.

The clonotype comes from a woman in her seventies with COVID-19, enrolled during active disease. The gene calls are TRBV2 and TRBJ2-7; TRBD2 agrees at 11 bases. Sequencing was performed on peripheral blood. The CDR3 region is CASSVSGGAYEQYF. In DNA form, the CDR3 reads TGTGCCAGCAGTGTTAGCGGGGGGGCCTACGAGCAGTACTTC.